This TCR beta chain came from a study of T cell responses to AZD1222 COVID-19 vaccine. A note on this clone: Its target is not known.

Libraries were prepared by immunoSEQ multiplex PCR; TCRdb keeps only in-frame clonotypes and omits some of them. The data show over 100,000 clones, with approximately 88% seen just once and around 13% held by the top ten. V was pared by 5 bases and J by 4 bases, with 8 bases between. CDR1 and CDR2 (germline): MNHEY, SVGAGI. This CDR3 comprises 12 residues. Overall study findings and caveats: Reportedly, close to half of spike-specific TCRs are directed against unmutated variant regions. Donors were largely white British and mainly female; clonal diversity was possibly underestimated. Baseline serology detected seropositivity in only a handful of AZD1222 recipients.

This specimen was peripheral blood, taken on day 0 of MenACWY control vaccination. This sequence originates from an adult in good health. The rearrangement joins TRBV6-5 to TRBJ1-1, with D possibly TRBD1 on 6 matching bases. The CDR3 region is CASSKQGTEAFF. The DNA for the CDR3 is TGTGCCAGCAGTAAACAGGGCACTGAAGCTTTCTTT.